There are a few counts of the clone carrying this TCR beta chain. One heparinised draw, averaging roughly 110 mL, was taken per donor. Using CD45RO/CCR7/CD25/CD127/CD95/CD27, CD4+ naive, central memory, regulatory and stem cell-like memory cells were sorted. These data are taken from a study of beta chain features in type 1 diabetes. Every bit of the isolated RNA underwent reverse transcription, so sequencing read expressed TCRB transcripts. Generated by immunoSEQ multiplex PCR, the TCRdb table keeps only in-frame clones and is missing some. The sample includes roughly 300,000 clones, roughly 8% of them seen just once. The sequenced material came from central memory CD4+ T cells from blood. The TCR was taken from a woman between 18 and 29 years old in good health.

The CDR3 region is CASLAPSSYNEQFF. The CDR3 DNA sequence: TGTGCCAGTCTAGCGCCCAGCTCCTACAATGAGCAGTTCTTC. This sequence joins TRBV28 and TRBJ2-1; weak D call: TRBD2 (6 bases). Per germline, CDR1 MDHEN and CDR2 SYDVKM. With 9 bases removed from V and 0 bases from J, the gap between germline ends came to 12 bases. The CDR3 contains 14 residues.